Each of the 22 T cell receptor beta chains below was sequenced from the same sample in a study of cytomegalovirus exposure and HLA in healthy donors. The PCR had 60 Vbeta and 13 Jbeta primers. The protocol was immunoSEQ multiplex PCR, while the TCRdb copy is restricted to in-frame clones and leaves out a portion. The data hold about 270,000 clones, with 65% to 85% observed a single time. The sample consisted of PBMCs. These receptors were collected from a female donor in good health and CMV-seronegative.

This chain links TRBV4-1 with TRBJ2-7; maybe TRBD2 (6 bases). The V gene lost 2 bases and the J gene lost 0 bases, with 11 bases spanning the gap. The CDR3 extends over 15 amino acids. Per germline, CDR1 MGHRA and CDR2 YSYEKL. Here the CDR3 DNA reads TGCGCCAGCAGCCAAAGGGACGGGAGCTCCTACGAGCAGTACTTC. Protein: CASSQRDGSSYEQYF.

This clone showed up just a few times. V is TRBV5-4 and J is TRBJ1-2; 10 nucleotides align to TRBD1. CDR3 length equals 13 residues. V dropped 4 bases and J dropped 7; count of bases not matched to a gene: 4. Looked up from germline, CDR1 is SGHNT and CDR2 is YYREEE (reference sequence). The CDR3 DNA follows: TGTGCCAGCAGCCGACAGGGGGCGAGTGGCTACACCTTC. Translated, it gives CASSRQGASGYTF.

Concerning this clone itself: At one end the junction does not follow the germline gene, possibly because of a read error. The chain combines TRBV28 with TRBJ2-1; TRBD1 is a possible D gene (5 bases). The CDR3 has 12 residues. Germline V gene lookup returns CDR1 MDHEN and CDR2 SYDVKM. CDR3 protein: CASSLGLGPGIF. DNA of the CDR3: TGTGCCAGCAGTTTAGGATTGGGGCCTGGGATCTTC.

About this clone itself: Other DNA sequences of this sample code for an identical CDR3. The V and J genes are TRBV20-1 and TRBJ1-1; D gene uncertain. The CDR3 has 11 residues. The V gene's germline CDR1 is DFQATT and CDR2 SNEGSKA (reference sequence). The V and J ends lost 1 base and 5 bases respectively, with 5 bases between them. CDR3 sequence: CSARGGTEAFF. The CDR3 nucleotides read TGCAGTGCTAGAGGAGGTACTGAAGCTTTCTTT.

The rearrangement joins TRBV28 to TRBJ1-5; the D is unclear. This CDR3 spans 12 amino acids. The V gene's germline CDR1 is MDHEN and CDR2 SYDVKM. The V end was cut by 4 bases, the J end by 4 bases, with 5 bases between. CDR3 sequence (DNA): TGTGCCAGCAGTTCCTTGAATCAGCCCCAGCATTTT. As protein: CASSSLNQPQHF.

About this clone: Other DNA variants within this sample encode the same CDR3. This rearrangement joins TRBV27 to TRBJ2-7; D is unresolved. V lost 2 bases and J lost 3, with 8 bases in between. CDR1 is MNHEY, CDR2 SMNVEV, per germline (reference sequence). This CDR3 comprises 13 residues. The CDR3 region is CASSLNRGYEQYF. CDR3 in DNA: TGTGCCAGCAGTTTAAACCGCGGCTACGAGCAGTACTTC.

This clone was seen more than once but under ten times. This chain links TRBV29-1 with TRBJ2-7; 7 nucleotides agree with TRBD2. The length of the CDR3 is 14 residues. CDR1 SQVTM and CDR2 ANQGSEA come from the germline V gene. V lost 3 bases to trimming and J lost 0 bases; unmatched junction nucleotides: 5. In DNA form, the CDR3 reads TGCAGCGTTGAGCGGCGGGGGAGCTCCTACGAGCAGTACTTC. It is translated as CSVERRGSSYEQYF.

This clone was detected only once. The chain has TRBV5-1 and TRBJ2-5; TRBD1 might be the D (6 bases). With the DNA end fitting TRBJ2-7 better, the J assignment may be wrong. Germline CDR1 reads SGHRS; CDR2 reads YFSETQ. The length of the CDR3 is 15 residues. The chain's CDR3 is CASSLERTDTYEQYF. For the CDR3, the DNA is TGCGCCAGCAGCTTGGAACGGACAGATACCTACGAGCAGTACTTC.

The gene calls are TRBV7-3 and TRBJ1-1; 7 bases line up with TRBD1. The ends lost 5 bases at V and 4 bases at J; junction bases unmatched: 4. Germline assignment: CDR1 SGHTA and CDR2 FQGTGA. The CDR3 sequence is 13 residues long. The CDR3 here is CASSIQGFTEAFF. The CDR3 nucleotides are TGTGCCAGCAGCATACAGGGGTTCACTGAAGCTTTCTTT.

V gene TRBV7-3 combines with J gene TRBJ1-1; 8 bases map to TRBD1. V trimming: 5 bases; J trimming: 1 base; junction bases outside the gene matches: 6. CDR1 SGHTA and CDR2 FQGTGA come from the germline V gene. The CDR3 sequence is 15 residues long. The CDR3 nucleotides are TGTGCCAGCAGCCAGGCAGGGGGCGCGAACACTGAAGCTTTCTTT. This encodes CASSQAGGANTEAFF.

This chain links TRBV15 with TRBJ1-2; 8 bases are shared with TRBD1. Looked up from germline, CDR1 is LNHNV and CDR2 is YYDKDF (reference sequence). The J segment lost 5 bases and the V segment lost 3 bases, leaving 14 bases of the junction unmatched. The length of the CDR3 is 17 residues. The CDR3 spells CATSSPGQAHRPYGYTF. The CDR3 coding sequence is TGTGCCACCAGCAGTCCGGGACAGGCCCACCGACCGTATGGCTACACCTTC.

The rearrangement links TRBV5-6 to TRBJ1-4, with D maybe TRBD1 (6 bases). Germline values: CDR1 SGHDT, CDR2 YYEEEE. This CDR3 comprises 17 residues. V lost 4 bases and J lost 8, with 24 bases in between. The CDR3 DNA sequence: TGTGCCAGCAGCCCCCGGACAGTCGGACCCAGCCCCGAAAAACTGTTTTTT. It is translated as CASSPRTVGPSPEKLFF. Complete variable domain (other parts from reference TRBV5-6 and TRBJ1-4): DAGVTQSPTHLIKTRGQQVTLRCSPKSGHDTVSWYQQALGQGPQFIFQYYEEEERQRGNFPDRFSGHQFPNYSSELNVNALLLGDSALYLCASSPRTVGPSPEKLFFGSGTQLSVL.

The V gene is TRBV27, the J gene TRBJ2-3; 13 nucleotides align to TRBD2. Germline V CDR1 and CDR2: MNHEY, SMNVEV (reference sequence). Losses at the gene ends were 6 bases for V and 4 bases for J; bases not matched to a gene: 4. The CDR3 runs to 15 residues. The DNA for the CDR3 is TGTGCCAGCAGACTCGGACTAGCGGGAGCAGATACGCAGTATTTT. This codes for CASRLGLAGADTQYF.

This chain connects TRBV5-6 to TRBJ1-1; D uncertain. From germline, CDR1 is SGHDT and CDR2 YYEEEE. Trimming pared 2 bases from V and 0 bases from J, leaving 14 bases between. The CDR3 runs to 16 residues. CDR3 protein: CASSFRRTGLNTEAFF. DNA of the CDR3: TGTGCCAGCAGCTTTCGCCGGACGGGATTGAACACTGAAGCTTTCTTT.

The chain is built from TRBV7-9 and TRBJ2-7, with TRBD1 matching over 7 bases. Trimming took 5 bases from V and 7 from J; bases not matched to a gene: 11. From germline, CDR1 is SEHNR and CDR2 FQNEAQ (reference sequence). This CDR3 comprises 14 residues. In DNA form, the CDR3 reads TGTGCCAGCAGCCCGGACGGGACAGCTGAGGAGCAGTACTTC. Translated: CASSPDGTAEEQYF. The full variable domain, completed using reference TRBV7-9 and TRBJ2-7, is DTGVSQNPRHKITKRGQNVTFRCDPISEHNRLYWYRQTLGQGPEFLTYFQNEAQLEKSRLLSDRFSAERPKGSFSTLEIQRTEQGDSAMYLCASSPDGTAEEQYFGPGTRLTVT.

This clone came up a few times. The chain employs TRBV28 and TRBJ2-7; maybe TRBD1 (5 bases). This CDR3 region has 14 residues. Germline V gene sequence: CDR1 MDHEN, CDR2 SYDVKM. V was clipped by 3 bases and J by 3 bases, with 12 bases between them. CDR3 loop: CASSLQGRIYEQYF. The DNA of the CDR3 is TGTGCCAGCAGTTTGCAGGGAAGGATCTACGAGCAGTACTTC.

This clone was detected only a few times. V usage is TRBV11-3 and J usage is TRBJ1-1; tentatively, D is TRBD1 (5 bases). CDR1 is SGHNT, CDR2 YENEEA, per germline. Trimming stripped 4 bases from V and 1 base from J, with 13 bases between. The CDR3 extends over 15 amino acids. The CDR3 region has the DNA TGTGCCAGCAGCTCCCGGGGGACTAAGAACACTGAAGCTTTCTTT. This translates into CASSSRGTKNTEAFF.

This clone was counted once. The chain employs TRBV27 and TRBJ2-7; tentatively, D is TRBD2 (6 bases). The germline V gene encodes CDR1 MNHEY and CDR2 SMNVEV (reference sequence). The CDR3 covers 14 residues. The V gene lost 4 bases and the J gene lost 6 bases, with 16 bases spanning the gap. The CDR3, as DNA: TGTGCCAGCAGTTACGACGGGAGTGGTATCGAGCAGTACTTC. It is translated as CASSYDGSGIEQYF.

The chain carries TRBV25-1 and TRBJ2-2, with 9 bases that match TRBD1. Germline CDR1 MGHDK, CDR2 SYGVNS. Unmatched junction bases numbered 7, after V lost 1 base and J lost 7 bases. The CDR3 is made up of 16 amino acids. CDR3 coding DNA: TGTGCCAGCAGTGAATCCGGGACAGGGAACCGCGGGGAGCTGTTTTTT. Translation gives CASSESGTGNRGELFF. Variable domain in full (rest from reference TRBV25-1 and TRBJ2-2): EADIYQTPRYLVIGTGKKITLECSQTMGHDKMYWYQQDPGMELHLIHYSYGVNSTEKGDLSSESTVSRIRTEHFPLTLESARPSHTSQYLCASSESGTGNRGELFFGEGSRLTVL.

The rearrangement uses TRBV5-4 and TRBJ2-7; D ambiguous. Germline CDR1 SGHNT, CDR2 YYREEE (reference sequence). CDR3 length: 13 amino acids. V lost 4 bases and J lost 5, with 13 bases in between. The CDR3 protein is CASSLKFGHEQYF. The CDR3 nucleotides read TGTGCCAGCAGCCTGAAGTTTGGGCACGAGCAGTACTTC.

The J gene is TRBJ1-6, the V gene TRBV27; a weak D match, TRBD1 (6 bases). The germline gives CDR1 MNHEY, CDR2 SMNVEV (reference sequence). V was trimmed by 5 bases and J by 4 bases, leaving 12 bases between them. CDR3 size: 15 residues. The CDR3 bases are TGTGCCAGCAGTACCCAACAGGGTTATAATTCACCCCTCCACTTT. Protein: CASSTQQGYNSPLHF.

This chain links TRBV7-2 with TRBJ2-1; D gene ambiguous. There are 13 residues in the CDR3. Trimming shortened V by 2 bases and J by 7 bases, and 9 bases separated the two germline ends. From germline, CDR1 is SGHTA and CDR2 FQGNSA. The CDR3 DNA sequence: TGTGCCAGCAGCTTAATTGCAGGTAATGAGCAGTTCTTC. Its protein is CASSLIAGNEQFF.